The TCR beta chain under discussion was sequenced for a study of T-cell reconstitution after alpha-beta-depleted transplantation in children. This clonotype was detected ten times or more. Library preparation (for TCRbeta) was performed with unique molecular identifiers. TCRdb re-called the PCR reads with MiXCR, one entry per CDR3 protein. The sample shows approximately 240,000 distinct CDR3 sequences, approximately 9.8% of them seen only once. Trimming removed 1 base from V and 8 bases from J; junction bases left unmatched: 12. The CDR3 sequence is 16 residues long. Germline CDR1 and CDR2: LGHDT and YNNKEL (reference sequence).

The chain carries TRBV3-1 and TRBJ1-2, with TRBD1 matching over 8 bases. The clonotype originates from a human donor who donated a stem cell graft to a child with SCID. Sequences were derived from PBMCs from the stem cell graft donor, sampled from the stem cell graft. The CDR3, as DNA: TGTGCCAGCAGCCAAGGAGTCGTCGACAGGGGTTTCGGCTACACCTTC. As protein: CASSQGVVDRGFGYTF.